The clone carrying this TCR beta chain occurred a few times. Its target is not known. This sample is drawn from a study of type 1 regulatory T cells. Study at large: T-allo10 is an in vitro-generated, Tr1-enriched CD4 T cell product specific for alloantigen. Study-level findings and limits: Compared with non-Tr1 cells, Tr1 cells showed a narrower TCR repertoire.

TCRdb re-called the reads with MiXCR, one entry per CDR3 protein. The sample records about 71,000 distinct CDR3 sequences, around 21% being singletons. V shed 4 bases and J shed 5 bases, with 14 bases lying between them. The CDR3 totals 15 residues. Germline V gene lookup returns CDR1 MDHEN and CDR2 SYDVKM. J is TRBJ2-2 and V is TRBV28, with a weak D call TRBD1 (5 bases). Sequenced material: cultured type 1 regulatory T (Tr1) cells, either the whole culture or a sorted fraction (not recorded which). The clonotype was recovered from a human donor in good health. In DNA form, the CDR3 reads TGTGCCAGCAGTTCCTCAGGGAAGGCGACCGGGGAGCTGTTTTTT. It encodes CASSSSGKATGELFF.